This TCR beta chain was sequenced for a study of T cells after yellow fever vaccination. TCRdb itself ran the 5' RACE reads through MiXCR, one entry per CDR3 protein. The sample contains approximately 110,000 distinct CDR3 sequences, under 8% of which appear only once. This clonotype was detected many times. Its target is not known. With 0 bases removed from V and 4 bases from J, the gap between germline ends came to 9 bases. Germline V gene data show CDR1 as DFQATT and CDR2 as SNEGSKA (reference sequence). The CDR3 is 13 amino acids. Notes on the study in general: CD4 and CD8 compartments shared a small share of clonotypes, likely from convergent recombination.

This receptor was identified in a man in his late teens or twenties who received the YFV17D yellow fever vaccine. The V gene is TRBV20-1, the J gene TRBJ2-5; D ambiguous. Sequencing was performed on CD4+ T cells sorted from PBMCs, taken 9 to 10 days after the first yellow fever vaccination. DNA for the CDR3: TGCAGTGCTAGAGAACCCAAGGCAGAGACCCAGTACTTC. Translated: CSAREPKAETQYF.